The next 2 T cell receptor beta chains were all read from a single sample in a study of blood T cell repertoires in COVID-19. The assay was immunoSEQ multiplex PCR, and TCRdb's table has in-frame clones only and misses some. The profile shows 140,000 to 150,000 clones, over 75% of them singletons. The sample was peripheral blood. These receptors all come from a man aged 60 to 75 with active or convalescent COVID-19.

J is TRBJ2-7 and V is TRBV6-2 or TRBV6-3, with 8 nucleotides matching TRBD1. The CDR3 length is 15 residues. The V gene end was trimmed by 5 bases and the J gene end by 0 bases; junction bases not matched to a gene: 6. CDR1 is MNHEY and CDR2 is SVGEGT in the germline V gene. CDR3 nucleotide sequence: TGTGCCAGCAGTCGAATACAGGGGGACTCCTACGAGCAGTACTTC. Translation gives CASSRIQGDSYEQYF.

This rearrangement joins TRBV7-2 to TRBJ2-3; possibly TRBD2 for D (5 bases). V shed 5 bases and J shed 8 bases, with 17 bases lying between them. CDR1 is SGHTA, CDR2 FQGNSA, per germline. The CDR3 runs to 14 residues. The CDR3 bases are TGTGCCAGCAGCAACAACCCGATAGGAGGTACGCAGTATTTT. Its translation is CASSNNPIGGTQYF.